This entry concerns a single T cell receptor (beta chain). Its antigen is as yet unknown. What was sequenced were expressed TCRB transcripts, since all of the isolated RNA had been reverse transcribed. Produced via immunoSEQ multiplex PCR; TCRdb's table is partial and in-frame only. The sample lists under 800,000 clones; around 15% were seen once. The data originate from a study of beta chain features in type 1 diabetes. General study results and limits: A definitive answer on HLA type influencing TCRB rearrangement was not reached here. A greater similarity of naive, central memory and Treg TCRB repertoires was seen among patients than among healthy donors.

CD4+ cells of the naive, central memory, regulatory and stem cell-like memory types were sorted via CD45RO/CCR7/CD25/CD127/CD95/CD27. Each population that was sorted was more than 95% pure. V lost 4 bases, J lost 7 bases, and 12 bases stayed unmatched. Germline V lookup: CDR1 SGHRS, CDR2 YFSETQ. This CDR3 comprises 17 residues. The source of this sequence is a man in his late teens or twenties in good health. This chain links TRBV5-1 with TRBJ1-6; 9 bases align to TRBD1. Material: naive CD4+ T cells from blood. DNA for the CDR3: TGCGCCAGCAGCCCTACAGGGGGCGGCACGGGGAATTCACCCCTCCACTTT. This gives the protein CASSPTGGGTGNSPLHF.